Listed below are T cell receptor beta chains from one sample, sequenced in a study of graft-versus-host responses after intestinal transplantation. Only in-frame clones appear in the TCRdb table, and some are missing; sequencing was by immunoSEQ multiplex PCR. The table includes 15,000 to 20,000 clones, over 75% detected once. The sequencing used PBMCs, collected 14 days after transplant. The origin of the receptors is a human patient who received an intestinal transplant, so some T cells may come from the graft donor. The CDR3 runs from the conserved cysteine through the conserved F or W. A D gene is named only where the DNA matches it firmly. A clone size is listed for some rows: how often the clone was seen (once, few, many), or a class if it is expanded.

d_gene	j_gene	v_gene	abundance	CDR3nt	CDR3aa
NA	TRBJ2-3	TRBV21-1	NA	TGTGCCAGCAGCAAAGGACTAGCGGGAGGGCCCTGTTCAGATACGCAGTATTTT	CASSKGLAGGPCSDTQYF
TRBD2	TRBJ2-1	TRBV2	few	TGTGCCAGCAGGGGGTCAATTACTAGCGGGGGCCTTTACAATGAGCAGTTCTTC	CASRGSITSGGLYNEQFF
NA	TRBJ2-7	TRBV28	NA	TGTGCCAGCAGCCCCCCGACAGATTCCTACGAGCAGTACTTC	CASSPPTDSYEQYF
NA	TRBJ2-7	TRBV20-1	NA	TGCAGTGCTAGTAAGGACAACGAGCAGTACTTC	CSASKDNEQYF
NA	TRBJ2-7	TRBV6-1	few	TGTGCCAGCAGGCGGGAAAGCTCCTACGAGCAGTACTTC	CASRRESSYEQYF
NA	TRBJ2-7	TRBV6-1	NA	TGTGCCAGCAGTGAACGCATAACCCTCTACGAGCAGTACTTC	CASSERITLYEQYF
NA	TRBJ2-7	TRBV28	NA	TGTGCCAGCAGTTTCCCCGGCCTCTCCTACGAGCAGTACTTC	CASSFPGLSYEQYF
NA	TRBJ2-1	TRBV30	NA	TGTGCCTGGAGTGTGTTAGGTAATGAGCAGTTCTTC	CAWSVLGNEQFF
TRBD1	TRBJ1-2	TRBV19	NA	TGTGCCAGTTCTAGGCTCGACAGGGGAGGTAACTATGGCTACACCTTC	CASSRLDRGGNYGYTF
TRBD1	TRBJ2-3	TRBV5-1	NA	TGCGCCAGCAGCTTGGCGGGTGGGGATCCGGGACAGGGGCGGACAGATACGCAGTATTTT	CASSLAGGDPGQGRTDTQYF
NA	TRBJ2-1	TRBV4-1	NA	TGCGCCAGCAGCCTTCTAGACAATGAGCAGTTCTTC	CASSLLDNEQFF
NA	TRBJ2-7	TRBV6-5	once	TGTGCCAGCACCCAAGGGGACGAGCAGTACTTC	CASTQGDEQYF
NA	TRBJ2-7	TRBV5-6	NA	TGTGCCAGCAGCTTGGCACAGCCCTCCTACGAGCAGTACTTC	CASSLAQPSYEQYF
NA	TRBJ2-5	TRBV18	NA	TGTGCCAGCTCACCAACCAGGACGGGTGAGACCCAGTACTTC	CASSPTRTGETQYF
NA	TRBJ2-3	TRBV4-1	few	TGCGCCAGCAGCCAAGAAGGGGCCAGAACAGATACGCAGTATTTT	CASSQEGARTDTQYF
NA	TRBJ2-3	TRBV28	NA	TGTGCCAGCAGGCCGATTGGGCTAGCGATAGATACGCAGTATTTT	CASRPIGLAIDTQYF
NA	TRBJ1-3	TRBV6-5	once	TGTGCCAGCAGTTATGACGACTCTGGAAACACCATATATTTT	CASSYDDSGNTIYF
TRBD1	TRBJ2-7	TRBV28	NA	TGTGCCAGCAGTGCACCCGGGACAGGGGGCTACGAGCAGTACTTC	CASSAPGTGGYEQYF
NA	TRBJ1-2	TRBV28	NA	TGTGCCAGCAGTTTGAGTATTATCGGCTATGGCTACACCTTC	CASSLSIIGYGYTF
NA	TRBJ1-2	TRBV2	few	TGTGCCAGCAGTGACATACTTAACTATGGCTACACCTTC	CASSDILNYGYTF
NA	TRBJ2-3	TRBV28	NA	TGTGCCAGCAGTAACACAGGGTCAACAGATACGCAGTATTTT	CASSNTGSTDTQYF
NA	TRBJ1-2	TRBV5-4	NA	TGTGCCAGCAGCTTGGCCGGGGGGTATGGCTACACCTTC	CASSLAGGYGYTF
TRBD1	TRBJ1-2	TRBV7-6	NA	TGTGCCAGCAGCTCTAGGACAGGGGAGGTGGATAACTATGGCTACACCTTC	CASSSRTGEVDNYGYTF
NA	TRBJ2-6	TRBV6-4	NA	TGTGCCAGCAGTGACAGGGGGGCTGGGGCCAACGTCCTGACTTTC	CASSDRGAGANVLTF
NA	TRBJ2-2	TRBV28	NA	TGTGCCATACAGAACACCGGGGAGCTGTTTTTT	CAIQNTGELFF
NA	TRBJ2-7	TRBV29-1	once	TGCAGCGTTGTCAAAGTTCAATCCTACGAGCAGTACTTC	CSVVKVQSYEQYF
NA	TRBJ2-3	TRBV5-1	NA	TGCGCCAGCAGCCCCGGACAAGCCCCGATGGGTACGCAGTATTTT	CASSPGQAPMGTQYF
NA	TRBJ1-1	TRBV9	once	TGTGCCAGCAGCGACGACGGGAACACTGAAGCTTTCTTT	CASSDDGNTEAFF
TRBD1	TRBJ1-1	TRBV4-1	NA	TGCGCCAGCAGCCAAGGCTCAAACAGGGGCCCTGAAGCTTTCTTT	CASSQGSNRGPEAFF
TRBD1	TRBJ1-2	TRBV5-8	NA	TGTGCCAGCAGCCATCCTCCGGGACAGGGGGCAGTCTACTATGGCTACACCTTC	CASSHPPGQGAVYYGYTF
NA	TRBJ2-7	TRBV4-1	NA	TGCGCCAGCAGCCAAGGAAAGGGGTACGAGCAGTACTTC	CASSQGKGYEQYF
TRBD2	TRBJ2-7	TRBV11-2	NA	TGTGCCAGCAGCTCGGGACTAGCGTCTTACGAGCAGTACTTC	CASSSGLASYEQYF
NA	TRBJ2-5	TRBV5-1	NA	TGCGCCAGCAGCTCTCGGGAGACCCAGTACTTC	CASSSRETQYF
TRBD1	TRBJ1-1	TRBV5-1	once	TGCGCCAGCAGCTTACTCGGGACAGGCTTAACGGGTGAAGCTTTCTTT	CASSLLGTGLTGEAFF
TRBD2	TRBJ2-1	TRBV6-6	NA	TGTGCCAGCAGTTACCCTAGCGGGGCGTACAATGAGCAGTTCTTC	CASSYPSGAYNEQFF
NA	TRBJ2-1	TRBV10-2	NA	TGCGCCAGCAGTGAATTAGCGGACTCCCACAATGAGCAGTTCTTC	CASSELADSHNEQFF
TRBD2	TRBJ2-2	TRBV9	NA	TGTGCCAGCAGCGCTAGCGGGGGGGATACCGGGGAGCTGTTTTTT	CASSASGGDTGELFF
NA	TRBJ2-7	TRBV28	NA	TGTGCCAGCAGTTTATCAGGGACATTCTACGAGCAGTACTTC	CASSLSGTFYEQYF
TRBD1	TRBJ2-3	TRBV6-4	NA	TGTGCCAGCAGTGACTCGACAGGGGCAGATACGCAGTATTTT	CASSDSTGADTQYF
NA	TRBJ2-2	TRBV18	NA	TGTGCCAGCTCACCACTTGGGTATGGCACCGGGGAGCTGTTTTTT	CASSPLGYGTGELFF
NA	TRBJ2-5	TRBV6-5	NA	TGTGCCAGCAGTCGGGCTAGATTAGAGACCCAGTACTTC	CASSRARLETQYF
NA	TRBJ2-7	TRBV14	NA	TGTGCCAGCAGCCCTGGCGGAGCCGAGCAGTACTTC	CASSPGGAEQYF
NA	TRBJ2-5	TRBV14	NA	TGTGCCAGCAGCCAAGATAGGCGGGACAGAAGTAGAGAGACCCAGTACTTC	CASSQDRRDRSRETQYF
NA	TRBJ2-1	TRBV2	few	TGTGCCACCGGCCGGCAGTGGAGCTCCTACAATGAGCAGTTCTTC	CATGRQWSSYNEQFF
TRBD2	TRBJ2-5	TRBV2	few	TGTGCCAGCAGTGCGGGAGGGCTCTTTCAGACCCAGTACTTC	CASSAGGLFQTQYF
TRBD1	TRBJ2-3	TRBV6-6	NA	TGTGCCAGCAGTTACGCAACAGGGGGTGCAGATACGCAGTATTTT	CASSYATGGADTQYF
NA	TRBJ2-2	TRBV2	NA	TGTGCCAGCAATTCCCTGGCAGGCGGGGAGCTGTTTTTT	CASNSLAGGELFF
NA	TRBJ2-1	TRBV7-9	NA	TGTGCCAGCGCTTGGACGGCGTACAATGAGCAGTTCTTC	CASAWTAYNEQFF
TRBD1	TRBJ2-7	TRBV4-1	NA	TGCGCCAGCAGCCTCGGACAGGGTGGTTACGAGCAGTACTTC	CASSLGQGGYEQYF